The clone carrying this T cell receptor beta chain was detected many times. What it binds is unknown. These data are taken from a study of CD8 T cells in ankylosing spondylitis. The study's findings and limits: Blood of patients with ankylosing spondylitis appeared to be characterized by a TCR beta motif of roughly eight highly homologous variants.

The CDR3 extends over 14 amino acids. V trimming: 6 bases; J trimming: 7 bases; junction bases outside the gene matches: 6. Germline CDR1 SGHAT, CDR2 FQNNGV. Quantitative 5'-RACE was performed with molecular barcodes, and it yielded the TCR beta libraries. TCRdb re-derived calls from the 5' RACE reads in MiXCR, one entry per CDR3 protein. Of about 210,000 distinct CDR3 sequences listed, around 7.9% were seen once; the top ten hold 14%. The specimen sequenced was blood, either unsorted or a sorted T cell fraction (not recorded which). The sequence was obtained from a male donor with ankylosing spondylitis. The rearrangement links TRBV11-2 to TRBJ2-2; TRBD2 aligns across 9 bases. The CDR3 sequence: CASRSSGKDGELFF. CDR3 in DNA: TGTGCCAGCAGGTCTAGCGGGAAAGACGGGGAGCTGTTTTTT.